A single TCR beta chain is shown here with its context. The record originates from a study of blood T cells in healthy people across ages. For the study at large: Through template switching, about one barcoded beta molecule was captured per two T cells, as measured in model experiments.

PCR was performed a second time for about 7 to 11 cycles using a sample-barcoded 5' primer and a J-beta primer mix. TCRdb independently ran MiXCR on the 5' RACE reads; one entry per CDR3 protein. The table has hundreds of thousands of distinct CDR3 sequences, around 45% seen once. V dropped 2 bases and J dropped 10 bases, with 19 bases sitting between them. This CDR3 comprises 15 residues. Germline V lookup: CDR1 SGDLS, CDR2 YYNGEE. Every sample yielded at least 6.5 million isolated PBMCs. The TCR originated in a man between 60 and 75 years old in good health. Sequences were obtained from blood. The chain carries TRBV9 and TRBJ2-1; tentatively, D is TRBD1 or TRBD2 (5 bases each). The CDR3 region is CASSVRGPLGEEQFF. The CDR3 DNA reads TGTGCCAGCAGCGTTAGGGGTCCCCTTGGGGAGGAGCAGTTCTTC.